The 32 T cell receptor beta chains below all came from one sample that was sequenced in a study of blood T cell repertoires in COVID-19. The data were produced by immunoSEQ multiplex PCR, yet TCRdb's version contains in-frame clones alone and is incomplete. The repertoire holds about 140,000 clones, with around 79% as singletons. Sequences were obtained from PBMCs or T cells enriched from blood (not recorded which). The receptors derive from a woman aged 50 to 60 who had recovered from COVID-19.

The chain has TRBV10-2 and TRBJ1-6; TRBD1 aligns across 9 bases. The CDR3 runs to 14 residues. The junction had 2 bases not matched to a gene; V was cut back by 6 bases and J by 5 bases. Per germline, CDR1 WSHSY and CDR2 SAAADI. DNA for the CDR3: TGCGCCAGCAGGGGACAGGGAGATAATTCACCCCTCCACTTT. The encoded protein is CASRGQGDNSPLHF.

The chain is built from TRBV5-1 and TRBJ1-2; the match to TRBD1 covers 8 bases. V was pared by 3 bases and J by 8 bases, with 9 bases of the junction left unmatched. This CDR3 region has 14 residues. Looked up from germline, CDR1 is SGHRS and CDR2 is YFSETQ. CDR3 loop: CASSSPGTGGGYTF. In nucleotides, the CDR3 is TGCGCCAGCAGCTCCCCTGGGACAGGAGGCGGCTACACCTTC.

This chain joins TRBV12-3 or TRBV12-4 and TRBJ1-3; maybe TRBD1 (5 bases). The CDR3 runs to 12 residues. V was pared by 3 bases and J by 9 bases, with 9 bases between. The CDR3 coding sequence is TGTGCCAGCAGTTTCGGGGGGGGCACCATATATTTT. Amino acid sequence: CASSFGGGTIYF.

The DNA for the CDR3 is TGTGCCAGTAACAATCAGTACAATCAGCCCCAGCATTTT. As protein: CASNNQYNQPQHF. The V gene is TRBV19, the J gene TRBJ1-5; no reliable D call. Deletions cut 7 bases from V and 3 bases from J, with 10 bases between. Germline lookup yields CDR1 LNHDA and CDR2 SQIVND (reference sequence). The CDR3 consists of 13 residues.

The CDR3 coding sequence is TGTGCCAGTAGCCTACAGGCGAATCAGCCCCAGCATTTT. It encodes CASSLQANQPQHF. This chain uses TRBV19 with TRBJ1-5; D may be TRBD1 (5 bases). Deletions cut 6 bases from V and 4 bases from J, with 10 bases between. CDR1 LNHDA and CDR2 SQIVND come from the germline V gene (reference sequence). The CDR3 runs 13 residues.

The genes are TRBV7-8 and TRBJ1-1, with D maybe TRBD1 (5 bases). This CDR3 spans 14 amino acids. The V end lost 5 bases, the J end lost 2 bases, and 12 bases lay between the germline ends. Germline loops: CDR1 SGHVS, CDR2 FQNEAQ. The CDR3 DNA sequence: TGTGCCAGCAGCGCGATGACAGTAAACACTGAAGCTTTCTTT. Protein: CASSAMTVNTEAFF.

Within the sample, this clone is medium-sized (0.01 to 0.1%). The chain employs TRBV28 and TRBJ1-5; no definite D call. V was clipped by 8 bases and J by 0 bases, with 5 bases between them. CDR3 length: 12 residues. Germline V gene data show CDR1 as MDHEN and CDR2 as SYDVKM. The chain's CDR3 is CASHYSNQPQHF. DNA for the CDR3: TGTGCCAGCCACTATAGCAATCAGCCCCAGCATTTT.

Here the CDR3 reads CSVARDYTEAFF. Written as DNA, the CDR3 is TGCAGCGTCGCGAGGGATTACACTGAAGCTTTCTTT. This chain connects TRBV29-1 to TRBJ1-1, with D uncertain. CDR1 is SQVTM, CDR2 ANQGSEA, per germline. Between the trimmed V and J ends, which lost 6 bases and 3 bases, there was a span of 11 bases. CDR3 length equals 12 residues. Full variable domain (rest looked up from reference TRBV29-1 and TRBJ1-1): SAVISQKPSRDICQRGTSLTIQCQVDSQVTMMFWYRQQPGQSLTLIATANQGSEATYESGFVIDKFPISRPNLTFSTLTVSNMSPEDSSIYLCSVARDYTEAFFGQGTRLTVV.

The chain carries TRBV3-1 (or the pseudogene TRBV3-2) and TRBJ1-6; possible D gene TRBD1, 6 bases. There are 14 residues in the CDR3. The V end was cut by 8 bases, the J end by 7 bases, with 15 bases between. Germline V gives CDR1 LGHDT, CDR2 YNNKEL (reference sequence). The CDR3 region has the DNA TGTGCCAGCCGTACAGGACAGTCAAATTCACCCCTCCACTTT. Protein sequence: CASRTGQSNSPLHF.

The rearrangement links TRBV19 to TRBJ2-2, with 10 bases lining up with TRBD2. Looked up from germline, CDR1 is LNHDA and CDR2 is SQIVND (reference sequence). The CDR3 contains 19 residues. The trim removed 3 bases at V and 6 bases at J, leaving 16 bases unmatched. DNA for the CDR3: TGTGCCAGTAGTATTATGGCAGGGCTCCGGACTAGCGGCGCCGGGGAGCTGTTTTTT. It yields the protein CASSIMAGLRTSGAGELFF.

This clone rates as medium-sized. The chain couples TRBV9 to TRBJ2-1; no clear D gene. The V gene's germline CDR1 is SGDLS and CDR2 YYNGEE. V gave up 0 bases and J gave up 8 bases, with 12 bases separating them. CDR3 length: 14 residues. The CDR3 bases are TGTGCCAGCAGCGTAGTAGTAGCTTGGGATGAGCAGTTCTTC. Translated, it gives CASSVVVAWDEQFF.

The chain combines TRBV7-9 with TRBJ2-7; TRBD2 is a possible D gene (5 bases). CDR3 length: 16 amino acids. Deletions cut 5 bases from V and 0 bases from J, with 17 bases between. Germline V gene lookup returns CDR1 SEHNR and CDR2 FQNEAQ (reference sequence). The CDR3 DNA reads as TGTGCCAGCAGCCCAATGACGGGGTTTGGCTCCTACGAGCAGTACTTC. Residues: CASSPMTGFGSYEQYF.

The chain couples TRBV29-1 to TRBJ2-1, with 12 bases that match TRBD2. The CDR3 contains 17 residues. From germline, CDR1 is SQVTM and CDR2 ANQGSEA. With V trimmed by 3 bases and J by 7 bases, 13 bases remained unmatched. The CDR3 region is CSVDLASGGAWANEQFF. The CDR3 bases are TGCAGCGTTGACTTGGCTAGCGGGGGGGCATGGGCAAATGAGCAGTTCTTC.

This sequence joins TRBV19 and TRBJ1-5, with D perhaps TRBD1 (5 bases). CDR3 length: 14 residues. V lost 4 bases and J 7 bases, leaving 14 bases between the germline ends. CDR1 is LNHDA, CDR2 SQIVND, per germline (reference sequence). The CDR3 is CASSTRGGGQPQHF. Here the CDR3 DNA reads TGTGCCAGTAGTACCCGGGGGGGTGGACAGCCCCAGCATTTT.

This clone was seen only a few times. The V gene is TRBV5-1, the J gene TRBJ2-3, with 10 bases identical to TRBD2. CDR1 SGHRS and CDR2 YFSETQ come from the germline V gene. With V trimmed by 5 bases and J by 4 bases, 4 bases remained unmatched. The CDR3 sequence is 14 residues long. Here the CDR3 DNA reads TGCGCCAGCAGAAGCGGGGGGGCTTCAGATACGCAGTATTTT. Translated: CASRSGGASDTQYF. Looking up the rest from reference TRBV5-1 and TRBJ2-3 gives the full variable domain: KAGVTQTPRYLIKTRGQQVTLSCSPISGHRSVSWYQQTPGQGLQFLFEYFSETQRNKGNFPGRFSGRQFSNSRSEMNVSTLELGDSALYLCASRSGGASDTQYFGPGTRLTVL.

This clone was seen just once. V and J are TRBV28 and TRBJ2-7; 16 nucleotides line up with TRBD2. The V segment lost 7 bases and the J segment 5 bases; nucleotides outside the gene matches: 14. This CDR3 comprises 18 residues. Germline CDR1 reads MDHEN; CDR2 reads SYDVKM. The chain's CDR3 is CASNRGLAGGFPWDEQYF. CDR3 DNA: TGTGCCAGCAACCGGGGACTAGCGGGGGGGTTCCCCTGGGACGAGCAGTACTTC.

This clone has a count of ten or more. The chain joins TRBV29-1 to TRBJ2-2; possible D gene TRBD2, 6 bases. Germline V gene lookup returns CDR1 SQVTM and CDR2 ANQGSEA. This CDR3 has 14 residues. Trimming stripped 4 bases from V and 3 bases from J, with 12 bases between. In DNA, the CDR3 is TGCAGCGTTGTCTACGGGGGTGACACCGGGGAGCTGTTTTTT. Its translation is CSVVYGGDTGELFF.

With respect to this clone: The DNA is left out, because the CDR3 cannot be placed on it with certainty; the CDR3 is given as TCRdb lists it. The V call is TRBV5-8, the J call TRBJ2-5; the tabulated D call, TRBD2, remains unverified against the DNA. The CDR3 sequence runs 17 residues, both termini included. Germline assignment: CDR1 SGHTS and CDR2 YDEGEE. CDR3 loop: CASSLSRGTSFLETQYF.

The chain combines TRBV7-9 with TRBJ1-4; 7 bases match TRBD1. CDR1 is SEHNR and CDR2 is FQNEAQ in the germline V gene (reference sequence). The CDR3 is 14 amino acids. The ends lost 1 base at V and 7 bases at J; junction bases unmatched: 3. The chain's CDR3 is CASSLEGGREKLFF. CDR3 DNA sequence: TGTGCCAGCAGCTTAGAAGGGGGCCGTGAAAAACTGTTTTTT.

The chain uses TRBV7-6 and TRBJ2-1, with 8 bases that match TRBD2. CDR3 length equals 14 residues. V shed 4 bases, J shed 5 bases, and the junction held 4 bases outside the gene matches. CDR1 is SGHVS, CDR2 FNYEAQ, per germline. The CDR3 region is CASSSLAGNNEQFF. As DNA, the CDR3 is TGTGCCAGCAGCTCGCTAGCGGGTAACAATGAGCAGTTCTTC. The complete variable domain, with remaining parts taken from reference TRBV7-6 and TRBJ2-1, reads GAGVSQSPRYKVTKRGQDVALRCDPISGHVSLYWYRQALGQGPEFLTYFNYEAQQDKSGLPNDRFSAERPEGSISTLTIQRTEQRDSAMYRCASSSLAGNNEQFFGPGTRLTVL.

The V call is TRBV2, the J call TRBJ2-7; a possible D gene is TRBD2 (6 bases). CDR3 length: 14 amino acids. In germline, CDR1 is SNHLY, CDR2 FYNNEI. V lost 6 bases, J lost 6 bases, and 18 bases lay in between. The DNA of the CDR3 is TGTGCCAGCAGGGGGGAGGACTATAGAGGCGAGCAGTACTTC. Protein sequence: CASRGEDYRGEQYF.

The chain is built from TRBV3-1 (or the pseudogene TRBV3-2) and TRBJ2-7; no definite D call. This CDR3 has 14 amino acids. Between the trimmed V and J ends, which lost 0 bases and 4 bases, there was a span of 10 bases. The V gene's germline CDR1 is LGHDT and CDR2 YNNKEL (reference sequence). CDR3 in amino acids: CASSQDNYGYEQYF. CDR3 bases: TGTGCCAGCAGCCAAGATAACTATGGGTACGAGCAGTACTTC.

In the case of this clone: Germline is not matched at one junction end, which may reflect a read error. The gene calls are TRBV2 and TRBJ1-5; no reliable D call. The V gene's germline CDR1 is SNHLY and CDR2 FYNNEI. The CDR3 is 13 amino acids. The CDR3 loop is CASSEVQGGPPHF. For the CDR3, the DNA is TGTGCCAGCAGTGAGGTGCAAGGAGGGCCCCCGCATTTT.

This rearrangement joins TRBV2 to TRBJ2-2; TRBD2 matches at 8 bases. Germline V lookup: CDR1 SNHLY, CDR2 FYNNEI. The CDR3 runs to 16 residues. Trimming took 4 bases from V and 2 from J; bases not matched to a gene: 6. The CDR3, as DNA: TGTGCCAGCAGTGGGTCAGCGGGGGAAAACACCGGGGAGCTGTTTTTT. Its translation: CASSGSAGENTGELFF.

This clone was detected a few times. The chain combines TRBV4-1 with TRBJ2-2, with TRBD1 identical over 9 bases. This CDR3 has 16 amino acids. The V and J ends lost 7 bases and 4 bases, in that order; junction bases with no gene match: 10. The germline V gene encodes CDR1 MGHRA and CDR2 YSYEKL. CDR3: CASTPDRGEVTGELFF. CDR3 nucleotides: TGCGCCAGCACTCCGGACAGGGGAGAGGTCACCGGGGAGCTGTTTTTT.

The chain uses TRBV7-3 and TRBJ2-3, with TRBD1 matching over 12 bases. The CDR3 runs 16 residues. Trimming removed 4 bases from V and 4 bases from J; junction bases left unmatched: 6. The germline V gene encodes CDR1 SGHTA and CDR2 FQGTGA. The CDR3 region has the DNA TGTGCCAGCAGCTCGGGACAGGGGGCGGCCGCAGATACGCAGTATTTT. Protein sequence: CASSSGQGAAADTQYF.

This sequence joins TRBV7-9 and TRBJ1-1, with TRBD1 as a possible D gene (6 bases). Germline CDR1 is SEHNR and CDR2 is FQNEAQ (reference sequence). V lost 3 bases and J lost 1, with 9 bases in between. CDR3 size: 14 residues. CDR3 in amino acids: CASSFQGKNTEAFF. The CDR3 DNA reads as TGTGCCAGCAGCTTCCAGGGGAAGAACACTGAAGCTTTCTTT.

V gene TRBV30 combines with J gene TRBJ1-4; no clear D gene. The CDR3 extends over 12 amino acids. V dropped 3 bases and J dropped 8 bases, with 10 bases sitting between them. CDR1 and CDR2 from the germline V gene are GTSNPN and SVGIG (reference sequence). Written as DNA, the CDR3 is TGTGCCTGGAGCGGGATGGGAGAAAAACTGTTTTTT. This codes for CAWSGMGEKLFF.

In this sample, this clone turned up a few times. The rearrangement uses TRBV4-1 and TRBJ2-2; 11 nucleotides align to TRBD2. The V segment lost 5 bases and the J segment 5 bases; nucleotides outside the gene matches: 10. Germline values: CDR1 MGHRA, CDR2 YSYEKL. The CDR3 contains 17 residues. The CDR3 region is CASSTGLAEKGTGELFF. The CDR3, as DNA: TGCGCCAGCAGCACGGGACTAGCGGAGAAAGGTACCGGGGAGCTGTTTTTT.

This clone occurred once. The V call is TRBV7-3, the J call TRBJ2-3, with D hard to call. V was cut by 1 base and J by 0 bases, with 8 bases left in between. The CDR3 spans 15 residues. Germline CDR1 reads SGHTA; CDR2 reads FQGTGA. CDR3 protein: CASSLSLASTDTQYF. The DNA of the CDR3 is TGTGCCAGCAGCTTAAGTTTGGCTAGCACAGATACGCAGTATTTT.

The chain has TRBV10-3 and TRBJ1-2; perhaps TRBD1 as D (5 bases). CDR1 and CDR2 from the germline V gene are ENHRY and SYGVKD. Trimming took 3 bases from V and 6 from J, leaving 11 bases between them. The CDR3 extends over 13 amino acids. In DNA, the CDR3 is TGTGCCATCAGTGACCCAACAGGCGATGGCTACACCTTC. It encodes CAISDPTGDGYTF.

The chain recombines TRBV30 with TRBJ1-4; D not certain. CDR3 length: 14 residues. Trimming removed 0 bases at V and 5 bases at J, with 10 bases between. Germline CDR1 and CDR2: GTSNPN and SVGIG (reference sequence). CDR3 protein: CAWSVLGFNEKLFF. CDR3 DNA sequence: TGTGCCTGGAGTGTACTAGGATTCAATGAAAAACTGTTTTTT. The complete variable domain, with remaining parts taken from reference TRBV30 and TRBJ1-4, reads SQTIHQWPATLVQPVGSPLSLECTVEGTSNPNLYWYRQAAGRGLQLLFYSVGIGQISSEVPQNLSASRPQDRQFILSSKKLLLSDSGFYLCAWSVLGFNEKLFFGSGTQLSVL.